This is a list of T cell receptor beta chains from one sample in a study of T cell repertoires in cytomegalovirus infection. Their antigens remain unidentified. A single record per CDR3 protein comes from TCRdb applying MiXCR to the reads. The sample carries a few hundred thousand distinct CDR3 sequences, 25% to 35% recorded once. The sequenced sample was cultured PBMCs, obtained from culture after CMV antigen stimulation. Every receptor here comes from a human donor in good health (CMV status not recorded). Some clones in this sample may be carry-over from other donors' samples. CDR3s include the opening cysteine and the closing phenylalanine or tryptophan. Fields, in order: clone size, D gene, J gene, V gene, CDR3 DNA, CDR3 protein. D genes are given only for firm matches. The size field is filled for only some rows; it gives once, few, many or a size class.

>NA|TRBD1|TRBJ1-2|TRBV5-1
TGCGCCAGCAGCCCCGGGGGCCCACTAAGGACAGGCCTCTATGGCTACACCTTC
CASSPGGPLRTGLYGYTF
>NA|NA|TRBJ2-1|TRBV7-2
TGTGCCAGCAGCTTCTTCGGACGCGAGGGGAATGAGCAGTTCTTC
CASSFFGREGNEQFF
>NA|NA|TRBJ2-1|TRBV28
TGTGCCAGCAGTTTGGTTTCGGCAGGATACAATGAGCAGTTCTTC
CASSLVSAGYNEQFF
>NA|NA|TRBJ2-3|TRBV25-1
TGTGCCAGCAGTGAGGAGTGGGAGACAGATACGCAGTATTTT
CASSEEWETDTQYF
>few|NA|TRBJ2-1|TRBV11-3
TGTGCCAGCAGCACGCACCATAGCAGTACCTACAATGAGCAGTTCTTC
CASSTHHSSTYNEQFF
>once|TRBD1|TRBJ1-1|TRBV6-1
TGTGCCAGCAGCGAGACAGGGGTACGCGCTTTCTTT
CASSETGVRAFF
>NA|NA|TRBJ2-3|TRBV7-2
TGTGCCAGCAGCTTAGTGGGGGTCTCGGGGGATACGCAGTATTTT
CASSLVGVSGDTQYF
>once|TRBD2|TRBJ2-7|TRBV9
TGTGCCAGCAGCGTGGGACTAGCGGAGGCCTACGAGCAGTACTTC
CASSVGLAEAYEQYF
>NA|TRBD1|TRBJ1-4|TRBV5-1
TGCGCCAGCAGCGTGGGACAGGTTGGAGAAAAACTGTTTTTT
CASSVGQVGEKLFF
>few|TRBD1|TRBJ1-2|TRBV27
TGTGCCAGCAGTCCCATAGGACAGGGCTATGGCTACACCTTC
CASSPIGQGYGYTF
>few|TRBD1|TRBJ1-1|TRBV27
TGTGCCAGCAGTGTCAGGGGGGCGAACACTGAAGCTTTCTTT
CASSVRGANTEAFF
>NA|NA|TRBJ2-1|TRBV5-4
TGTGCCAGCAGCTCCGAGGGCGCCTACAATGAGCAGTTCTTC
CASSSEGAYNEQFF
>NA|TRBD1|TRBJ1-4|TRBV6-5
TGTGCCAGCAGTTACTCGACCGGGACAGCTAATGAAAAACTGTTTTTT
CASSYSTGTANEKLFF
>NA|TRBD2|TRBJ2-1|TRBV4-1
TGTGCCAGCAGCCAAGAAACCTTAGGACTAGCGGACTACAATGAGCAGTTCTTC
CASSQETLGLADYNEQFF
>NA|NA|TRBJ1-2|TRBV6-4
TGTGCCACCAAGCAGCCAACATTGGGTGGCTACACCTTC
CATKQPTLGGYTF
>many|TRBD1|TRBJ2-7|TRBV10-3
TGTGCCATCAAGGGAACAGGGGGAGACGAGCAGTACTTC
CAIKGTGGDEQYF
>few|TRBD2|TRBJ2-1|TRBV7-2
TGTGCCAGCAGCCCTCTAGCGGGGCTCTTGATGGATGAGCAGTTCTTC
CASSPLAGLLMDEQFF
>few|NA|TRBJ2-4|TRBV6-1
TGTGCCAGCAGTGAAGGACAGGTCGACTTGAGGGGCATTCAGTACTTC
CASSEGQVDLRGIQYF
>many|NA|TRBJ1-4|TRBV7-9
TGTGCCAGCAGCTTAGCCCTACAGGGATTGGGAGAAAAACTGTTTTTT
CASSLALQGLGEKLFF
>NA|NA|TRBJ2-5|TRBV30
TGTGCCTGGAACGCTCTGATGTACCAAGAGACCCAGTACTTC
CAWNALMYQETQYF
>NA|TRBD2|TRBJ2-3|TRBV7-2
TGTGCCAGCAGGCCTAGCGGGACCCACACAGATACGCAGTATTTT
CASRPSGTHTDTQYF
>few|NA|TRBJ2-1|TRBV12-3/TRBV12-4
TGTGCCAGCAACGTAGGAGGGGCCCCGCCTGAGCAGTTCTTC
CASNVGGAPPEQFF
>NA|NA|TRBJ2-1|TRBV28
TGTGCCAGCAGTTTATTGGGTAGCGGCGATTCCTACAATGAGCAGTTCTTC
CASSLLGSGDSYNEQFF
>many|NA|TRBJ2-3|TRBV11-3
TGTGCCAGCAGCTTACGGACAATAGGAGATACGCAGTATTTT
CASSLRTIGDTQYF
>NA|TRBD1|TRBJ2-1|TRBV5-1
TGCGCCAGCAGCTTGGGCCGAGGACAGGGTGGGTACAATGAGCAGTTCTTC
CASSLGRGQGGYNEQFF
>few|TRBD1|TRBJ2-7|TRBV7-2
TGTGCCAGCAGCTTCCGGGACAGGGACTACGAGCAGTACTTC
CASSFRDRDYEQYF
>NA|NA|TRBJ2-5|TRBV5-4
TGTGCCAGCAGCTTCCGGACAGCGACACAAGAGACCCAGTACTTC
CASSFRTATQETQYF
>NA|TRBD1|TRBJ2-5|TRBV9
TGTGCCAGCAGCGGAACAGGGGCAGAGACCCAGTACTTC
CASSGTGAETQYF
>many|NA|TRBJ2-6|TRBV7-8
TGTGCCAGCAGCTTAGTGTTTGCCCCAGGGATCTCTGGGGCCAACGTCCTGACTTTC
CASSLVFAPGISGANVLTF
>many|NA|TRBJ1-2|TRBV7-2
TGTGCCAGCAGCTATCGACAGATCGACTATGGCTACACCTTC
CASSYRQIDYGYTF
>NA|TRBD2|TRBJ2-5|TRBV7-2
TGTGCCAGCAGCTCCGAACTAGCGGGAGGAGCTGAGACCCAGTACTTC
CASSSELAGGAETQYF
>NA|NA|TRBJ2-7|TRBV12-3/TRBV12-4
TGTGCCAGCAGTTTAGCGAACATAGGGTCCTACGAGCAGTACTTC
CASSLANIGSYEQYF
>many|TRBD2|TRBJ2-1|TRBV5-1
TGCGCCAGCAGCCTACGGACTAGCGGGGTTTACAATGAGCAGTTCTTC
CASSLRTSGVYNEQFF
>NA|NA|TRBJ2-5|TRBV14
TGTGCCAGCAGCCAAGGGCACGAAGAGACCCAGTACTTC
CASSQGHEETQYF
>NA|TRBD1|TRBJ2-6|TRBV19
TGTGCCAGTAGTATCGCGACAGGGCAATTATCCTCTGGGGCCAACGTCCTGACTTTC
CASSIATGQLSSGANVLTF
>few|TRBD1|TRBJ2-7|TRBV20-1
TGCAGTGCTAGCCGGGACAGGGTCGGCGAGCAGTACTTC
CSASRDRVGEQYF
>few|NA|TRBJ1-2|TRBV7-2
TGTGCCAGCAGCCCAAGCCTTCGTGGGGGCTACACCTTC
CASSPSLRGGYTF
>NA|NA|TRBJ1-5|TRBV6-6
TGTGCCAGCAGTTACGGGCAGCCCAATCAGCCCCAGCATTTT
CASSYGQPNQPQHF
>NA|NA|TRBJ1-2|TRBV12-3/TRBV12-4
TGTGCCAGCACCTCGGGGGGCGTTGGCTACACCTTC
CASTSGGVGYTF
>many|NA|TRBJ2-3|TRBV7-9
TGTGCCAGCAGCTTAGGAACTAGCACAGATACGCAGTATTTT
CASSLGTSTDTQYF
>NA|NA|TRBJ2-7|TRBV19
TGTGCCAGTAGTAGCGGGAACTCCTACGAGCAGTACTTC
CASSSGNSYEQYF
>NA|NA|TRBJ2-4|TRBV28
TGTGCCAGCAGCATGGACCAAGCCAAAAACATTCAGTACTTC
CASSMDQAKNIQYF
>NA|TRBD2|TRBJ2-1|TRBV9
TGTGCCAGCGCAGGTGAGCGGGAGGGCTACAATGAGCAGTTCTTC
CASAGEREGYNEQFF
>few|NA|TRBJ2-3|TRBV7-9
TGTGCCAGCAGCTTAGCGGGGGCGCAGTATTTT
CASSLAGAQYF
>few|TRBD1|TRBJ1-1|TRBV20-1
TGCAGTGCTAAGCCGGCAGGGGGAACTGAAGCTTTCTTT
CSAKPAGGTEAFF
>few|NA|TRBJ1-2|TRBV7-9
TGTGCCAGCAGCTTAGTAGCGTCGAACTATGGCTACACCTTC
CASSLVASNYGYTF
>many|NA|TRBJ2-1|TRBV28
TGTGCCAGCAGATGGAAGGGGGCCTACAATGAGCAGTTCTTC
CASRWKGAYNEQFF